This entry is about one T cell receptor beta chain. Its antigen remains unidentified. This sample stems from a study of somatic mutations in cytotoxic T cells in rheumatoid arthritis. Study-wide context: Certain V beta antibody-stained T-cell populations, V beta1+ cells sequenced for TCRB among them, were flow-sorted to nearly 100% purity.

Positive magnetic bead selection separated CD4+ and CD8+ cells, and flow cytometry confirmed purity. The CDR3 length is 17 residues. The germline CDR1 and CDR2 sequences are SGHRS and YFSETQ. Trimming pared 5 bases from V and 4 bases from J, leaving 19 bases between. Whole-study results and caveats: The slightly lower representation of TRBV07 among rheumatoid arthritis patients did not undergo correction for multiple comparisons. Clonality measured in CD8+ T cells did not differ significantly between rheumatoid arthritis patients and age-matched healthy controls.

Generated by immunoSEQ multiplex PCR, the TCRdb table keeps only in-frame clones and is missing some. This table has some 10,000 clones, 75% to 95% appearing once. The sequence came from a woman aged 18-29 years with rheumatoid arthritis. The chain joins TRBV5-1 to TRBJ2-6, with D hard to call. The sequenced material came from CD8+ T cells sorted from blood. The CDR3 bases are TGCGCCAGCAGTCCGCCGTCCCTCAGATCCGGGGCCAACGTCCTGACTTTC. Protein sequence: CASSPPSLRSGANVLTF.